This TCR beta chain came from a study of CD8 T cells in Susac syndrome. Reverse transcription of roughly 0.45 to 1 ug RNA was carried out with random hexamers. TCRdb re-derived calls from the immunoSEQ multiplex PCR reads in MiXCR, one entry per CDR3 protein. The repertoire consists of 120,000 or so distinct CDR3 sequences, with 90% to 95% occurring once and the leading ten covering 0.21%. The CDR3 totals 15 residues. The junction had 9 bases not matched to a gene; V was cut back by 5 bases and J by 6 bases. Sequencing input: CD8+ T cells from PBMCs. The source is a human donor with Susac syndrome. The gene calls are TRBV12-3 or TRBV12-4 and TRBJ1-2, with 10 bases that match TRBD1. CDR3 DNA: TGTGCCAGCAGTCCCCGGGACAGGGGTATAGATGGCTACACCTTC. Protein product: CASSPRDRGIDGYTF.